The source of this T cell receptor beta chain is a study of human T cells and chemical hapten exposure (dated by TCRdb to about 2021). Regarding the research as a whole: For sensitization, 2% DPC in acetone was applied to a roughly 2 cm by roughly 2 cm area of upper inner arm skin. Patch tests used Finn chambers with 0.01% DPC on the upper back, scored after 6 days by International Contact Dermatitis Research Group standards. The patient cohort, mostly female, included alopecia areata with under or over 50% scalp involvement, alopecia totalis and alopecia universalis. For TCR sequencing, blood came from over 25 alopecia patients at anywhere from one to four time points (pre-sensitization, 2, 6 and 24 weeks). Blood samples were taken from patients before sensitization (week 0) and then at 2, 6 and about 24 weeks after DPC sensitization. Throughout the study period of about 25 weeks, patients also received therapeutic DPC doses to the scalp every week. Libraries were combined into a pool for sequencing, and differences in TCR yield between samples came mainly from small differences in library volumes within the pool. The study tracked peripheral blood TCR repertoire changes in vivo during primary and secondary sensitization to the hapten diphenylcyclopropenone (DPC) in alopecia patients. Broad study findings and their caveats: The number of PT1 expanded TCRs positively correlated with patch test score, significant at thresholds 8, 16 and 32 but not 4. After repeated subsampling, the strength of the expansion versus patch-test correlation and the threshold at which it became significant changed. Significantly more large CDR3 similarity clusters were formed by expanded TCRs than by pre-sensitization or healthy control sets, consistent with antigen-driven responses. The number of TCRs above 1 in 1000 frequency did not change with DPC sensitization; there was no evidence of global repertoire structure alterations. Because all patients had alopecia, a presumed autoimmune disease, the immune response of the patients might differ from that of healthy individuals.

Receptors were amplified or captured by RACE. These reads were obtained on a NextSeq 500. During library preparation, unique molecular identifiers were attached to individual cDNA molecules so that TCRs could be counted in a quantitative, reproducible way. Both TCR alpha and TCR beta chains were sequenced from each blood RNA sample. For the original study's pipeline: The median number of TCRs per sample was 90,000 to 100,000, ranging from about 23,224 to 690,600. The Decombinator software suite was used to annotate V, J and CDR3 in the TCR reads. Every sample was subsampled to the same number of TCRs (28,000) for the PS versus PT1 abundance plots. Expanded TCRs were defined as absent before sensitization and observed at least eight times at the 2-week time point. TCRdb reprocessed the public reads (quality trimming at Q25 with fastp, clone calling with MiXCR) and kept in-frame beta chains. Records with the same CDR3 protein are collapsed into one entry carrying the most frequent genes and DNA. TCRdb, not the original authors, processed these V and J calls. This sample holds 150,000 to 200,000 distinct CDR3 sequences; 25% to 35% were observed only once. The ten largest clones take up 2.1% of the sample.

Taken with the paper, the label for time point translates to: patch test 3, about 24 weeks after DPC sensitization. The sample's treatment or condition label, in plain terms: therapeutic diphenylcyclopropenone sensitization with weekly scalp DPC. At every patch-test visit, the blood draw took place before the patch test was put on. To be eligible, patients had to be aged 18 to 70, diagnosed with alopecia and judged suitable for DPC therapy, while pregnant patients were excluded. Unfractionated whole blood was collected in Tempus Blood RNA tubes, and total RNA was extracted from that blood. Regarding this clonotype: Its cognate antigen has yet to be identified. The record has no base qualities; no much larger clone is one base away.

This specimen consisted of whole blood, obtained in connection with sensitization to the hapten diphenylcyclopropenone (DPC). The TCR was taken from a woman aged 18-29 years with alopecia areata. Some clones in this sample may be carry-over from other donors' samples.

The CDR3 protein sequence reads: CASSQQTGGPQHF. The base sequence is TGCGCCAGCAGCCAGCAGACAGGAGGGCCCCAGCATTTT. Recombination linked TRBV4-1 to TRBJ1-5; TRBD1 is a weak D gene call, 6 bases matching. There are 13 amino acids in the CDR3, from cysteine to phenylalanine inclusive. The sequence is cut down to CDR3 DNA, 39 bases in frame from base 1. Trimming takes 3 bases from V and 9 bases from J, and the germline ends sit 12 bases apart. CDR1 and CDR2 are read off the germline V gene as MGHRA and YSYEKL.